The clone carrying this T cell receptor beta chain came up many times. As yet, its antigen is unknown. The data belong to a study of blood T cells in healthy people across ages. Study outcomes and limitations: PBMCs left unsorted prevented a conclusive naive versus antigen-experienced comparison.

Alongside a J-beta primer mix, a sample-barcoded 5' primer served in a second PCR lasting roughly 7 to 12 cycles. TCRdb recomputed calls from the 5' RACE reads with MiXCR, one row per CDR3 protein. The sample has about 1,800,000 distinct CDR3 sequences, 28% seen once. The CDR3 runs 15 residues. The germline gives CDR1 SGHAT, CDR2 FQNNGV. V gave up 3 bases and J gave up 2 bases; unmatched junction bases: 4. The receptor was derived from a woman younger than 45 in good health. This rearrangement joins TRBV11-2 to TRBJ2-7; 10 bases agree with TRBD2. Sequenced material: blood. The CDR3: CASSLTSGYTYEQYF. The CDR3 DNA reads TGTGCCAGCAGCTTGACTAGCGGGTACACCTACGAGCAGTACTTC.